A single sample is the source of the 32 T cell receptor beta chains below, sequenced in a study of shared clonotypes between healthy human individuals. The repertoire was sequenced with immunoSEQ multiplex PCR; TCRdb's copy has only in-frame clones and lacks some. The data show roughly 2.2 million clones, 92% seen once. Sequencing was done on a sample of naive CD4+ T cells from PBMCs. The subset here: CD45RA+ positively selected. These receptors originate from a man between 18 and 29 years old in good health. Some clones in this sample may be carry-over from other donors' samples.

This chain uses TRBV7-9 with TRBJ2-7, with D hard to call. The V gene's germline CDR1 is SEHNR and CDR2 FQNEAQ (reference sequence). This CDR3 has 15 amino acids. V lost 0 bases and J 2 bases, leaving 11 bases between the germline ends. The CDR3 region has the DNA TGTGCCAGCAGCTTAGCCTTGGGCATTGCCTACGAGCAGTACTTC. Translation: CASSLALGIAYEQYF.

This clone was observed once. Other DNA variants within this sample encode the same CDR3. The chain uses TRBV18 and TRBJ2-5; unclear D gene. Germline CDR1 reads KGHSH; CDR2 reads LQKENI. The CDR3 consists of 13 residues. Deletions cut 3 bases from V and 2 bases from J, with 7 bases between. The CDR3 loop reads CASSPSQQETQYF. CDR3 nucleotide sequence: TGTGCCAGCTCACCCTCTCAACAAGAGACCCAGTACTTC.

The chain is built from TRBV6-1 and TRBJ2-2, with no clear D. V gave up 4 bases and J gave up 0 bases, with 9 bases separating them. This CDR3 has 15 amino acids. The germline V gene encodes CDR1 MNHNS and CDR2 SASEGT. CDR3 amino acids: CASSGRATNTGELFF. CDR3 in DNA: TGTGCCAGCAGTGGAAGGGCCACGAACACCGGGGAGCTGTTTTTT.

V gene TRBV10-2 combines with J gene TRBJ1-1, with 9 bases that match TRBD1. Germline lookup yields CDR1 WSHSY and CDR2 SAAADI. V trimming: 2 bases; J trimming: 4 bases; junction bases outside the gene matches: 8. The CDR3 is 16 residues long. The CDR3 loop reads CASSEPQGAWGTEAFF. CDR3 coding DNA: TGCGCCAGCAGTGAGCCACAGGGGGCCTGGGGCACTGAAGCTTTCTTT.

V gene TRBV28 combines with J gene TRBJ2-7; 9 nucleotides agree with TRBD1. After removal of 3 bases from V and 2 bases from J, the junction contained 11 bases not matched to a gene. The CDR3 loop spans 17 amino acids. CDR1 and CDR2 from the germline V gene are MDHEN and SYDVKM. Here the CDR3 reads CASSFLWGDRVTYEQYF. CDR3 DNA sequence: TGTGCCAGCAGTTTCTTGTGGGGGGACAGGGTTACCTACGAGCAGTACTTC. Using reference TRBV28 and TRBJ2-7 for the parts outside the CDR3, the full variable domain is DVKVTQSSRYLVKRTGEKVFLECVQDMDHENMFWYRQDPGLGLRLIYFSYDVKMKEKGDIPEGYSVSREKKERFSLILESASTNQTSMYLCASSFLWGDRVTYEQYFGPGTRLTVT.

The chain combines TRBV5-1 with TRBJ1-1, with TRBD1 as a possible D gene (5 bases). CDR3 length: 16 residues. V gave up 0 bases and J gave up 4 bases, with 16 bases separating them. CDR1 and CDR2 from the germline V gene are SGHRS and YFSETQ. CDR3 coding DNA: TGCGCCAGCAGCTTGGGAGGGGCGGGTTTGGGCACTGAAGCTTTCTTT. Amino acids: CASSLGGAGLGTEAFF.

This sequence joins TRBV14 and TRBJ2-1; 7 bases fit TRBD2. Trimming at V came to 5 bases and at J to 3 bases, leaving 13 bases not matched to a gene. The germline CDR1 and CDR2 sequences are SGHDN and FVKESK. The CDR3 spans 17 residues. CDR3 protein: CASSVREGMGVYNEQFF. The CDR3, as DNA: TGTGCCAGCAGCGTAAGGGAGGGTATGGGTGTCTACAATGAGCAGTTCTTC.

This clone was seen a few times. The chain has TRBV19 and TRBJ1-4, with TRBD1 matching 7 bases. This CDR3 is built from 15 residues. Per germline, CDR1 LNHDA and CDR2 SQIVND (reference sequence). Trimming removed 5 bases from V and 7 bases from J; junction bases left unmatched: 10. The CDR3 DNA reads TGTGCCAGTAGTCGCCGGGACAGACGCTTTGAAAAACTGTTTTTT. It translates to CASSRRDRRFEKLFF.

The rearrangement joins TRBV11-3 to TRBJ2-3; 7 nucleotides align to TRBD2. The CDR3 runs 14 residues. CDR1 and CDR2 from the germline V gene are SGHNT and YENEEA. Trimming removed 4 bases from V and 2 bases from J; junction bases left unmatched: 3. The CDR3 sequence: CASSSGTITDTQYF. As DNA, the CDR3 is TGTGCCAGCAGCTCTGGGACTATCACAGATACGCAGTATTTT.

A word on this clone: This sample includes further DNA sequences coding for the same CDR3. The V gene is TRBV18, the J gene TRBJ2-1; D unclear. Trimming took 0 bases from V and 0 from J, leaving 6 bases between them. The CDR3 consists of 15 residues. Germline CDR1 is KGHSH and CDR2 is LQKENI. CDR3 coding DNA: TGTGCCAGCTCACCACCCGGCAGCTCCTACAATGAGCAGTTCTTC. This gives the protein CASSPPGSSYNEQFF.

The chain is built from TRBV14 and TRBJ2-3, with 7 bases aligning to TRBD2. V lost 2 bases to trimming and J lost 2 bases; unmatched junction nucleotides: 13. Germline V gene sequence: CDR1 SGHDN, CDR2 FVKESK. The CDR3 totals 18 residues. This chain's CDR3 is CASSQTTSASSPTDTQYF. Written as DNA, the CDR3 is TGTGCCAGCAGCCAAACTACTAGCGCCTCCTCCCCCACAGATACGCAGTATTTT. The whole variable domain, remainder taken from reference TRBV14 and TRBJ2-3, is EAGVTQFPSHSVIEKGQTVTLRCDPISGHDNLYWYRRVMGKEIKFLLHFVKESKQDESGMPNNRFLAERTGGTYSTLKVQPAELEDSGVYFCASSQTTSASSPTDTQYFGPGTRLTVL.

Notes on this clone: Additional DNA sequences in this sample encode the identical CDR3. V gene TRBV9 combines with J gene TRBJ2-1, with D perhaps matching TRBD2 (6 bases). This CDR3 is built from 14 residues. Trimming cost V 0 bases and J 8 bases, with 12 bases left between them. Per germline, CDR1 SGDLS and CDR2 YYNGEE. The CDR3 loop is CASSVAGGSDEQFF. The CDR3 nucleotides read TGTGCCAGCAGCGTAGCCGGGGGTTCCGATGAGCAGTTCTTC.

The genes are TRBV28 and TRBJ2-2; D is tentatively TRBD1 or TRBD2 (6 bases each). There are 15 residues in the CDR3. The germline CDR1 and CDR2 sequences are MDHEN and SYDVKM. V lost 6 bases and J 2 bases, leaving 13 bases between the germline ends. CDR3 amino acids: CASRGGTLNTGELFF. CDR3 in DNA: TGTGCCAGCAGGGGCGGGACACTCAACACCGGGGAGCTGTTTTTT. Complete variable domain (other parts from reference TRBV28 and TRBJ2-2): DVKVTQSSRYLVKRTGEKVFLECVQDMDHENMFWYRQDPGLGLRLIYFSYDVKMKEKGDIPEGYSVSREKKERFSLILESASTNQTSMYLCASRGGTLNTGELFFGEGSRLTVL.

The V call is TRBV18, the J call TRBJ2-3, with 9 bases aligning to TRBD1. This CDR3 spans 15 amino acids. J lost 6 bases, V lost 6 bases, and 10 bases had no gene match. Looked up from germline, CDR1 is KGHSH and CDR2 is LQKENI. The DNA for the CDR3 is TGTGCCAGCTCTTCCGGGACAGGGAGGTTGGATACGCAGTATTTT. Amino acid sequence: CASSSGTGRLDTQYF.

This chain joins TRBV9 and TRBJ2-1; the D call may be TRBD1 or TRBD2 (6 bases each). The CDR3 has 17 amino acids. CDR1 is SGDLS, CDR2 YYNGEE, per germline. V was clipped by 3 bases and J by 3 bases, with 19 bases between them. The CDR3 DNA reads TGTGCCAGCAGCGAGGAAGGGGGGACTTTACTCTACAATGAGCAGTTCTTC. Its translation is CASSEEGGTLLYNEQFF.

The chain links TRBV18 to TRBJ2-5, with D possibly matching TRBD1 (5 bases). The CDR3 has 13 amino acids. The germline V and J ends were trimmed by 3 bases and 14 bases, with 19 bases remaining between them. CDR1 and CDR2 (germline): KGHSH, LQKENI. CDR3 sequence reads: CASSPPMAGFSYF. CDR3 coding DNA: TGTGCCAGCTCACCCCCCATGGCAGGGTTTAGTTACTTC. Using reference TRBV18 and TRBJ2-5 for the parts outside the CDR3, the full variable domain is NAGVMQNPRHLVRRRGQEARLRCSPMKGHSHVYWYRQLPEEGLKFMVYLQKENIIDESGMPKERFSAEFPKEGPSILRIQQVVRGDSAAYFCASSPPMAGFSYFGPGTRLLVL.

The CDR3 protein is CASNSRTGELFF. The CDR3 nucleotides are TGTGCCAGTAACTCTCGCACCGGGGAGCTGTTTTTT. The rearrangement links TRBV25-1 to TRBJ2-2, with unresolved D. Trimming left V 9 bases short and J 4 bases short, with 9 bases between. This CDR3 is 12 amino acids long. Looked up from germline, CDR1 is MGHDK and CDR2 is SYGVNS. Variable domain in full (rest from reference TRBV25-1 and TRBJ2-2): EADIYQTPRYLVIGTGKKITLECSQTMGHDKMYWYQQDPGMELHLIHYSYGVNSTEKGDLSSESTVSRIRTEHFPLTLESARPSHTSQYLCASNSRTGELFFGEGSRLTVL.

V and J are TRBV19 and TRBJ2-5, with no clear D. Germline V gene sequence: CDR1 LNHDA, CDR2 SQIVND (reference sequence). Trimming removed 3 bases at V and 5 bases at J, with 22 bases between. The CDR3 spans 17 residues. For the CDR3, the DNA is TGTGCCAGTAGTATCGGCTACACCCACGGAGCCCAGGAGACCCAGTACTTC. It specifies CASSIGYTHGAQETQYF. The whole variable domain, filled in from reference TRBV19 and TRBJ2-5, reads DGGITQSPKYLFRKEGQNVTLSCEQNLNHDAMYWYRQDPGQGLRLIYYSQIVNDFQKGDIAEGYSVSREKKESFPLTVTSAQKNPTAFYLCASSIGYTHGAQETQYFGPGTRLLVL.

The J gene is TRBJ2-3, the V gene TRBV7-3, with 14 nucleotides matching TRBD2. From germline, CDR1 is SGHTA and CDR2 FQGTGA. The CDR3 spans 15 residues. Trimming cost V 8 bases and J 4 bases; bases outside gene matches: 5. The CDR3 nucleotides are TGTGCCAGCCGCCCGGGACTAGCGGGAGCAGATACGCAGTATTTT. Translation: CASRPGLAGADTQYF.

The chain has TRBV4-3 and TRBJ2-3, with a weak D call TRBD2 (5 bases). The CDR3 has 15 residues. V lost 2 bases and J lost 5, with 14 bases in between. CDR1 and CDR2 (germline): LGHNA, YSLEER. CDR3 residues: CASSQRGASGDTQYF. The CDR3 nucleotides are TGCGCCAGCAGCCAACGAGGTGCGAGCGGAGATACGCAGTATTTT.

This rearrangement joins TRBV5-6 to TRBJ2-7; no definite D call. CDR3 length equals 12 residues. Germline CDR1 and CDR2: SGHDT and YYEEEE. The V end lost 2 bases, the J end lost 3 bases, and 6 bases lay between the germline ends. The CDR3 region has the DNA TGTGCCAGCAGCTTCGACGGCTACGAGCAGTACTTC. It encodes CASSFDGYEQYF. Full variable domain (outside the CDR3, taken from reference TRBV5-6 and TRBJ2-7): DAGVTQSPTHLIKTRGQQVTLRCSPKSGHDTVSWYQQALGQGPQFIFQYYEEEERQRGNFPDRFSGHQFPNYSSELNVNALLLGDSALYLCASSFDGYEQYFGPGTRLTVT.

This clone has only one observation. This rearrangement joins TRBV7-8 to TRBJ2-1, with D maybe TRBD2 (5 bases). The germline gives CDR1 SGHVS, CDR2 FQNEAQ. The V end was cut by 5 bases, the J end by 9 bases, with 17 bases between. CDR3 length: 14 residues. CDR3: CASSQTRVRVEQFF. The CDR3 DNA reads TGTGCCAGCAGCCAAACCCGAGTGAGGGTTGAGCAGTTCTTC. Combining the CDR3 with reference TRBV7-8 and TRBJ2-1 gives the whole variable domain GAGVSQSPRYKVAKRGQDVALRCDPISGHVSLFWYQQALGQGPEFLTYFQNEAQLDKSGLPSDRFFAERPEGSVSTLKIQRTQQEDSAVYLCASSQTRVRVEQFFGPGTRLTVL.

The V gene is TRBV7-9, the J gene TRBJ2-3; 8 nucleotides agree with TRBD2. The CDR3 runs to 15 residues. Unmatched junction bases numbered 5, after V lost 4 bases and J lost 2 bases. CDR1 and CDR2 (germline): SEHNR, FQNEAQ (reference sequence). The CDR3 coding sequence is TGTGCCAGCAGCTCCGGGGGGGCAATCACAGATACGCAGTATTTT. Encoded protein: CASSSGGAITDTQYF.

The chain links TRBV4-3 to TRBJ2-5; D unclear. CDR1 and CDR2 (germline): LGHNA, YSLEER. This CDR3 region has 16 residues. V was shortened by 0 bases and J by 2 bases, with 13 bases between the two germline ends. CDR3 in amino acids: CASSQEVGTTQETQYF. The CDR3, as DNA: TGCGCCAGCAGCCAAGAGGTGGGTACCACGCAAGAGACCCAGTACTTC.

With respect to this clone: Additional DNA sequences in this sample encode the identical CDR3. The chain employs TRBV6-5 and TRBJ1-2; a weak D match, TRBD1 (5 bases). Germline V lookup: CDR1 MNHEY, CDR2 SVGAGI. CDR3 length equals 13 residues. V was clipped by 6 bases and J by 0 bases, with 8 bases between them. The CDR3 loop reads CASRQTANYGYTF. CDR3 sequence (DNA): TGTGCCAGCAGGCAGACAGCTAACTATGGCTACACCTTC.

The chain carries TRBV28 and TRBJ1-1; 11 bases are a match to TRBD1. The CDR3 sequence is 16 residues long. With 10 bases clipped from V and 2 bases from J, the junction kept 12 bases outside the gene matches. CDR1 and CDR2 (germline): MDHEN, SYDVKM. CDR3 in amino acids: CAIGTGTGGDNTEAFF. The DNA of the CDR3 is TGTGCCATCGGGACCGGGACAGGGGGAGATAACACTGAAGCTTTCTTT.

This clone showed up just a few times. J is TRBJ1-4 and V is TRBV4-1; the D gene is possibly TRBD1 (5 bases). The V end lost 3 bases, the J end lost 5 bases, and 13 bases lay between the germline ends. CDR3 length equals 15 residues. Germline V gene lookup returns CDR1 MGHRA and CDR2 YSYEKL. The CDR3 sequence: CASSHDTGGNEKLFF. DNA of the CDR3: TGCGCCAGCAGCCACGATACGGGGGGAAATGAAAAACTGTTTTTT.

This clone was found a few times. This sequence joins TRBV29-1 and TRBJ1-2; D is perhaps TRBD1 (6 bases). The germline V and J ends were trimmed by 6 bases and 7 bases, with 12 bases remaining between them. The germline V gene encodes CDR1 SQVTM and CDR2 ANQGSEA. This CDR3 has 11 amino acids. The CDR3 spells CSVSGAGGYTF. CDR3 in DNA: TGCAGCGTGTCAGGGGCGGGTGGCTACACCTTC.

The CDR3 sequence: CASHSIKTPEAFF. The CDR3 region has the DNA TGTGCCAGCCACAGTATAAAAACCCCTGAAGCTTTCTTT. The chain has TRBV5-6 and TRBJ1-1, with unresolved D. CDR3 length equals 13 residues. V was clipped by 7 bases and J by 6 bases, with 16 bases between them. The germline CDR1 and CDR2 sequences are SGHDT and YYEEEE.

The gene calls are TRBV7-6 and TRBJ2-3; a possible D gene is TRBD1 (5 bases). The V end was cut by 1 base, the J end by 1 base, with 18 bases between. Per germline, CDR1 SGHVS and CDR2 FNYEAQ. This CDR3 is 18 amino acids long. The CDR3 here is CASSLVLRLGAGTDTQYF. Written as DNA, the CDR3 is TGTGCCAGCAGCTTAGTCTTAAGGTTAGGGGCTGGCACAGATACGCAGTATTTT.

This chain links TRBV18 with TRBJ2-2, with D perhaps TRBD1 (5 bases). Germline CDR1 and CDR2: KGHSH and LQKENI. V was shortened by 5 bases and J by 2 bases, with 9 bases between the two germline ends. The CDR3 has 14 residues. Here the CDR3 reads CASSFDRNTGELFF. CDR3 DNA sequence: TGTGCCAGCTCATTCGACAGAAACACCGGGGAGCTGTTTTTT.

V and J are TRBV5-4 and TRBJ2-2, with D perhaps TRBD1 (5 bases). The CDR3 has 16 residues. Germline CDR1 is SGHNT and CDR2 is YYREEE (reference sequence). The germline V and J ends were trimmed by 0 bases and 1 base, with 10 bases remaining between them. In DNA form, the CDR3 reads TGTGCCAGCAGCTTGGGGGTGACAGAGAACACCGGGGAGCTGTTTTTT. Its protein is CASSLGVTENTGELFF.